Below, 22 T cell receptor beta chains from the same sample are listed, as sequenced in a study of beta chain features in type 1 diabetes. Sequenced material consisted of expressed TCRB transcripts (all of the isolated RNA was reverse transcribed). TCRdb's table, derived via immunoSEQ multiplex PCR, lists solely in-frame clones and lacks some. The sample contains around 450,000 clones, 10% to 12% of which appear only once. The sequenced material came from naive CD4+ T cells from blood. The receptor set was obtained from a woman under 30 in good health.

This clone was recorded a few times. The genes are TRBV7-2 and TRBJ2-3; D might be TRBD1 or TRBD2, each matching 6 bases. V shed 5 bases and J shed 1 base, with 19 bases lying between them. The CDR3 sequence is 17 residues long. Germline V lookup: CDR1 SGHTA, CDR2 FQGNSA. This CDR3 reads CASSQPKGGKGTDTQYF. CDR3 bases: TGTGCCAGCAGCCAGCCGAAAGGGGGGAAAGGCACAGATACGCAGTATTTT.

This chain joins TRBV28 and TRBJ1-2; the match to TRBD1 covers 7 bases. Looked up from germline, CDR1 is MDHEN and CDR2 is SYDVKM. The length of the CDR3 is 15 residues. V gave up 4 bases and J gave up 0 bases; unmatched junction bases: 5. CDR3 sequence: CASSSDRDTNYGYTF. CDR3 coding DNA: TGTGCCAGCAGTTCAGACAGGGATACTAACTATGGCTACACCTTC.

The rearrangement uses TRBV7-9 and TRBJ1-1; D is perhaps TRBD1 (6 bases). Germline loops: CDR1 SEHNR, CDR2 FQNEAQ (reference sequence). The CDR3 runs to 14 residues. Trimming left V 5 bases short and J 10 bases short, with 20 bases between. CDR3 in amino acids: CASSPRDTLLGAFF. CDR3 bases: TGTGCCAGCAGCCCGAGGGACACCCTATTAGGAGCTTTCTTT.

This clone has only a few counts. V gene TRBV21-1 combines with J gene TRBJ2-7; the table's D call, TRBD2, has no DNA check behind it. TRBV21-1 is labeled a pseudogene. The CDR3 runs 14 residues. The CDR3 bases are TGTGCCAGCCCCGGCCGAGCGGCCTCCTACGAGCAGTACGTC. It translates to CASPGRAASYEQYV.

This sequence joins TRBV19 and TRBJ2-1; D may be TRBD2 (5 bases). Trimming cost V 9 bases and J 6 bases, with 9 bases left between them. The CDR3 has 11 residues. Germline CDR1 is LNHDA and CDR2 is SQIVND (reference sequence). DNA for the CDR3: TGTGCCAGCCAGCGGTTCAATGAGCAGTTCTTC. Translation gives CASQRFNEQFF.

The CDR3 DNA reads TGTGCCAGCAGCCAACTGGGACTAGCGGCCTACGAGCAGTACTTC. This translates into CASSQLGLAAYEQYF. The rearrangement uses TRBV4-2 and TRBJ2-7; 11 bases align to TRBD2. Germline CDR1 LGHNA, CDR2 YNFKEQ. CDR3 size: 15 residues. V lost 2 bases to trimming and J lost 2 bases; unmatched junction nucleotides: 2.

The gene calls are TRBV5-1 and TRBJ1-2; no reliable D call. CDR1 is SGHRS, CDR2 YFSETQ, per germline. Trimming took off 0 bases at V and 5 bases at J, with 11 bases between the two ends. The CDR3 consists of 14 residues. The CDR3 reads CASSLEGGPYGYTF. The DNA of the CDR3 is TGCGCCAGCAGCTTGGAGGGCGGCCCATATGGCTACACCTTC. The variable domain in full, with the rest retrieved from reference TRBV5-1 and TRBJ1-2, is KAGVTQTPRYLIKTRGQQVTLSCSPISGHRSVSWYQQTPGQGLQFLFEYFSETQRNKGNFPGRFSGRQFSNSRSEMNVSTLELGDSALYLCASSLEGGPYGYTFGSGTRLTVV.

The chain employs TRBV10-3 and TRBJ1-2; D gene unclear. CDR3 length equals 13 residues. Germline CDR1 reads ENHRY; CDR2 reads SYGVKD. V was clipped by 2 bases and J by 6 bases, with 10 bases between them. The chain's CDR3 is CAISENLGNGYTF. CDR3 bases: TGTGCCATCAGTGAGAATTTGGGGAATGGCTACACCTTC.

The sample holds a few counts of this clone. The rearrangement joins TRBV6-5 to TRBJ2-5, with 9 bases matching TRBD1. In germline, CDR1 is MNHEY, CDR2 SVGAGI. CDR3 size: 15 residues. With 5 bases clipped from V and 7 bases from J, the junction kept 11 bases outside the gene matches. The CDR3 loop reads CASSVGTGQSRTQYF. CDR3 nucleotide sequence: TGTGCCAGCAGTGTGGGGACAGGGCAATCAAGGACCCAGTACTTC.

This clone has just a few counts. The J gene is TRBJ2-5, the V gene TRBV7-2, with 7 positions matching TRBD2. Germline V gene data show CDR1 as SGHTA and CDR2 as FQGNSA. The CDR3 runs to 14 residues. J lost 5 bases, V lost 9 bases, and 12 bases had no gene match. The CDR3 region is CASLLAALGETQYF. The DNA of the CDR3 is TGTGCCAGTCTCCTAGCGGCCCTAGGGGAGACCCAGTACTTC.

The chain recombines TRBV30 with TRBJ2-5; D might be TRBD1 (5 bases). Germline V gene sequence: CDR1 GTSNPN, CDR2 SVGIG (reference sequence). This CDR3 contains 11 residues. Trimming removed 2 bases from V and 10 bases from J, with 11 bases in between. The DNA of the CDR3 is TGTGCCTGGAGTACCAACAGGCTCCAGTACTTC. Its translation is CAWSTNRLQYF.

The V and J genes are TRBV9 and TRBJ2-1, with 9 bases identical to TRBD2. This CDR3 region has 16 residues. The V and J ends lost 3 bases and 2 bases, in that order; junction bases with no gene match: 6. Germline-derived CDR1 and CDR2 are SGDLS and YYNGEE. CDR3 bases: TGTGCCAGCAGCGCGAAGGGCGGGAGGGCCTACAATGAGCAGTTCTTC. Amino acid sequence: CASSAKGGRAYNEQFF.

The rearrangement links TRBV11-1 to TRBJ2-1; a weak D match, TRBD1 (6 bases). V lost 5 bases and J 3 bases, leaving 14 bases between the germline ends. The CDR3 covers 15 residues. Looked up from germline, CDR1 is SGHAT and CDR2 is FQDESV (reference sequence). In DNA, the CDR3 is TGTGCCAGCAGCAATCTACAGGGAGTCTACAATGAGCAGTTCTTC. This sequence encodes CASSNLQGVYNEQFF.

This clone turned up a few times. The chain has TRBV28 and TRBJ2-7; 7 nucleotides line up with TRBD1. The V gene's germline CDR1 is MDHEN and CDR2 SYDVKM. CDR3 length: 13 amino acids. V was pared by 4 bases and J by 1 base, with 1 base of the junction left unmatched. The DNA of the CDR3 is TGTGCCAGCAGTTCGGGACAGTCCTACGAGCAGTACGTC. Translating gives CASSSGQSYEQYV.

The chain couples TRBV29-1 to TRBJ2-3; 8 bases agree with TRBD1. J lost 0 bases, V lost 6 bases, and 8 bases had no gene match. The CDR3 is 15 residues long. Germline V gene data show CDR1 as SQVTM and CDR2 as ANQGSEA. Here the CDR3 reads CSVGIGQGSTDTQYF. The CDR3 nucleotides read TGCAGCGTGGGAATCGGACAGGGAAGCACAGATACGCAGTATTTT.

This clone has a handful of counts. V is TRBV7-9 and J is TRBJ2-7; D is unclear. The CDR3 totals 13 residues. Trimming took 0 bases from V and 4 from J, leaving 7 bases between them. Germline loops: CDR1 SEHNR, CDR2 FQNEAQ (reference sequence). The CDR3 is CASSLASVYEQYF. The DNA of the CDR3 is TGTGCCAGCAGCTTAGCGTCGGTATACGAGCAGTACTTC. Drawing the rest from reference TRBV7-9 and TRBJ2-7, the complete variable domain is DTGVSQNPRHKITKRGQNVTFRCDPISEHNRLYWYRQTLGQGPEFLTYFQNEAQLEKSRLLSDRFSAERPKGSFSTLEIQRTEQGDSAMYLCASSLASVYEQYFGPGTRLTVT.

This clone appeared a few times. J is TRBJ2-1 and V is TRBV28; no definite D call. The V gene's germline CDR1 is MDHEN and CDR2 SYDVKM. V shed 3 bases and J shed 4 bases, with 10 bases lying between them. The CDR3 has 14 amino acids. In DNA, the CDR3 is TGTGCCAGCAGTTTTTCTCTCGGTTACAATGAGCAGTTCTTC. Its translation is CASSFSLGYNEQFF.

The chain recombines TRBV14 with TRBJ1-2; tentative D call: TRBD1 (5 bases). Trimming removed 5 bases from V and 4 bases from J, with 17 bases in between. This CDR3 has 15 amino acids. Per the germline V gene, CDR1 is SGHDN and CDR2 is FVKESK. CDR3 loop: CASSFEDRILYGYTF. In nucleotides, the CDR3 is TGTGCCAGCAGCTTTGAAGACAGAATCCTCTATGGCTACACCTTC.

This clone was detected a few times. The chain employs TRBV15 and TRBJ2-1; D is undetermined. The CDR3 loop spans 14 amino acids. Trimming took 1 base from V and 6 from J, leaving 10 bases between them. Germline loops: CDR1 LNHNV, CDR2 YYDKDF (reference sequence). CDR3 bases: TGTGCCACCAGCAGAGGTTCCTGGGGCAATGAGCAGTTCTTC. It translates to CATSRGSWGNEQFF.

The V gene is TRBV6-5, the J gene TRBJ1-4; 7 bases fit TRBD1. Trimming at V came to 1 base and at J to 3 bases, leaving 2 bases not matched to a gene. The CDR3 covers 15 residues. Per the germline V gene, CDR1 is MNHEY and CDR2 is SVGAGI. This CDR3 is CASSYYRGPNEKLFF. The CDR3 nucleotides read TGTGCCAGCAGTTACTACAGGGGACCTAATGAAAAACTGTTTTTT.

J is TRBJ2-3 and V is TRBV18; D unclear. The germline V and J ends were trimmed by 4 bases and 5 bases, with 7 bases remaining between them. Germline V gene sequence: CDR1 KGHSH, CDR2 LQKENI. The CDR3 runs 12 residues. The CDR3 nucleotides read TGTGCCAGCTCACTAGCTGAAGATACGCAGTATTTT. Protein: CASSLAEDTQYF. The whole variable domain, remainder taken from reference TRBV18 and TRBJ2-3, is NAGVMQNPRHLVRRRGQEARLRCSPMKGHSHVYWYRQLPEEGLKFMVYLQKENIIDESGMPKERFSAEFPKEGPSILRIQQVVRGDSAAYFCASSLAEDTQYFGPGTRLTVL.

The chain carries TRBV7-9 and TRBJ1-4, with a possible D match to TRBD1 (5 bases). Germline loops: CDR1 SEHNR, CDR2 FQNEAQ (reference sequence). The CDR3 is 16 residues long. V was cut by 5 bases and J by 5 bases, with 18 bases left in between. The CDR3 spells CASSNGAPEGNEKLFF. In DNA form, the CDR3 reads TGTGCCAGCAGCAATGGGGCGCCCGAAGGAAATGAAAAACTGTTTTTT.